Reported below is one TCR beta chain. Its target is unknown. The repertoire was sequenced with immunoSEQ multiplex PCR; TCRdb's copy has only in-frame clones and lacks some. The data hold roughly 2.2 million clones, with over 85% observed a single time. The data originate from a study of shared clonotypes between healthy human individuals. In germline, CDR1 is MNHNY, CDR2 SVGAGI (reference sequence). The V end was cut by 2 bases, the J end by 0 bases, with 10 bases between. CDR3 length: 16 amino acids. Notes on the study in general: A reduction in generation probabilities was seen for non-shared clonotypes relative to those shared by all four donors.

Sequencing was carried out using naive CD4+ T cells from PBMCs. Subset denoted: CD45RA+ positively selected. V and J are TRBV6-6 and TRBJ2-2; TRBD1 is a possible D gene (5 bases). The TCR comes from a man in his late teens or twenties in good health. Some clones in this sample may be carry-over from other donors' samples. As DNA, the CDR3 is TGTGCCAGCAGTTACGGACATCTGACGAACACCGGGGAGCTGTTTTTT. It is translated as CASSYGHLTNTGELFF.